Listed below are T cell receptor beta chains from one sample, sequenced in a study of PD-1 blockade in classical Hodgkin lymphoma. Measured with immunoSEQ multiplex PCR; TCRdb has only the in-frame clones, and not every one. In the table there are about 15,000 clones, roughly 87% of which are singletons. The material sequenced was peripheral blood mononuclear cells (PBMCs). These receptors originate from a human donor with classical Hodgkin lymphoma. CDR3s include the opening cysteine and the closing phenylalanine or tryptophan. The D gene is left open where the match is weak. Some rows have no size entry. The others give once, few or many, or a class for an expanded clone.

D gene	J gene	V gene	clone size	CDR3 protein	CDR3 DNA
.	TRBJ1-1	TRBV28	.	CASSLSPLVRGAFF	TGTGCCAGCAGTTTATCTCCCCTGGTCCGGGGAGCTTTCTTT
TRBD1	TRBJ2-1	TRBV15	.	CATSPGQGRYNEQFF	TGTGCCACCAGCCCCGGACAGGGAAGATACAATGAGCAGTTCTTC
.	TRBJ2-2	TRBV6-5	.	CASRGGQRNTGELFF	TGTGCCAGCAGGGGGGGCCAACGAAACACCGGGGAGCTGTTTTTT
.	TRBJ1-1	TRBV11-1	once	CASSPGGGYTEAFF	TGTGCCAGCAGCCCCGGGGGGGGCTACACTGAAGCTTTCTTT
.	TRBJ2-4	TRBV21-1	.	CASSKVGGAKNIQYF	TGTGCCAGCAGCAAAGTAGGCGGAGCCAAAAACATTCAGTACTTC
TRBD1	TRBJ1-6	TRBV5-1	.	CASSLGGTGNSPLHF	TGCGCCAGCAGCTTGGGAGGGACAGGGAATTCACCCCTCCACTTT
TRBD2	TRBJ2-1	TRBV7-6	.	CASSPGLVLKNEQFF	TGTGCCAGCAGTCCCGGACTAGTCCTGAAGAATGAGCAGTTCTTC
TRBD2	TRBJ2-5	TRBV6-6	.	CASQLAGMGETQYF	TGTGCCAGCCAACTAGCGGGAATGGGGGAGACCCAGTACTTC
.	TRBJ2-7	TRBV5-1	.	CASSLGGGLGSYEQYF	TGCGCCAGCAGCTTGGGTGGGGGGCTAGGCTCCTACGAGCAGTACTTC
.	TRBJ1-2	TRBV19	.	CASSKDSNYGYTF	TGTGCCAGTAGTAAGGACAGTAACTATGGCTACACCTTC
TRBD2	TRBJ2-7	TRBV27	.	CASREIAGAYEQYF	TGTGCCAGCAGGGAGATAGCGGGAGCCTACGAGCAGTACTTC
.	TRBJ1-1	TRBV29-1	.	CSVEGGEGTEAFF	TGCAGCGTTGAAGGAGGGGAGGGCACTGAAGCTTTCTTT
.	TRBJ2-5	TRBV7-2	once	CASSHALIAWETQYF	TGTGCCAGCAGCCACGCCCTCATAGCGTGGGAGACCCAGTACTTC